This T cell receptor (beta chain) was recovered during a study of blood T cell repertoires in COVID-19. Whole-study context: Both acute and convalescent COVID-19 samples were obtained from the United States, Italy and Spain.

V trimming: 4 bases; J trimming: 2 bases; junction bases outside the gene matches: 3. CDR1 is SGHRS, CDR2 YFSETQ, per germline. The CDR3 extends over 14 amino acids. Clones were sequenced by immunoSEQ multiplex PCR, and TCRdb holds only the in-frame ones, with some missing. This table holds about 300,000 clones, around 90% found once. Clinical history as reported by participants underpinned cohort assignment. Symptom resolution, clearance, or two negative PCRs marked the recovered donors of Cohort 3. The TCR originated in a man aged 55 to 69 who had recovered from COVID-19. The sequencing sample was made of PBMCs or T cells enriched from blood (not recorded which). The rearrangement uses TRBV5-1 and TRBJ1-2, with TRBD1 matching 9 bases. This CDR3 reads CASSQGQGNYGYTF. CDR3 in DNA: TGCGCCAGCAGCCAAGGACAGGGGAACTATGGCTACACCTTC.